Listed below are T cell receptor beta chains from one sample, sequenced in a study of sequential checkpoint blockade in melanoma. The data were produced by immunoSEQ multiplex PCR, yet TCRdb's version contains in-frame clones alone and is incomplete. This sample has approximately 3,500 clones; less than 30% occur once, and the top ten carry 9.1%. Sequencing used tumor tissue (inferred from file names), obtained from a patient given nivolumab and ipilimumab in sequence. Receptors originate from a human donor with melanoma. The CDR3 runs from the conserved cysteine through the conserved F or W. Fields, in order: J gene, clone size, D gene, V gene, CDR3 DNA, CDR3 protein. A D gene is named only where the DNA matches it firmly. Rows give clone size only sometimes, using once, few, many, or a class for an expanded clone.

J gene: TRBJ1-5; clone size: many; D gene: .; V gene: TRBV6-8; CDR3 DNA: TGTGCCAGCAGCCCCGGGAGTTGGGGCAATCAGCCCCAGCATTTT; CDR3 protein: CASSPGSWGNQPQHF
J gene: TRBJ1-6; clone size: .; D gene: .; V gene: TRBV9; CDR3 DNA: TGTGCCAGCAGCGTAGAGGGGGGGCTGAATTCACCCCTCCACTTT; CDR3 protein: CASSVEGGLNSPLHF
J gene: TRBJ1-1; clone size: few; D gene: .; V gene: TRBV28; CDR3 DNA: TGTGCCAGCAGTTTTCTCAGAAGCTTCACTGAAGCTTTCTTT; CDR3 protein: CASSFLRSFTEAFF
J gene: TRBJ1-5; clone size: few; D gene: .; V gene: TRBV28; CDR3 DNA: TGTGCCAGCAGTCTCCCCCCCGGTCAAGGGCATAGCAATCAGCCCCAGCATTTT; CDR3 protein: CASSLPPGQGHSNQPQHF
J gene: TRBJ2-3; clone size: .; D gene: TRBD2; V gene: TRBV14; CDR3 DNA: TGTGCCAGCATGGTACTAGCGGACACAGATACGCAGTATTTT; CDR3 protein: CASMVLADTDTQYF
J gene: TRBJ1-6; clone size: .; D gene: .; V gene: TRBV15; CDR3 DNA: TGTGCCACCGGCGGTGAGAGTCCCGTACTCGGGTCCTATAATTCACCCCTCCACTTT; CDR3 protein: CATGGESPVLGSYNSPLHF
J gene: TRBJ2-1; clone size: .; D gene: TRBD2; V gene: TRBV5-1; CDR3 DNA: TGCGCCAGCAGCGCGGGGGACCGGAACAATGAGCAGTTCTTC; CDR3 protein: CASSAGDRNNEQFF
J gene: TRBJ1-2; clone size: .; D gene: .; V gene: TRBV19; CDR3 DNA: TGTGCCAGTTCATTAGGTGACAGGAACTATGGCTACACCTTC; CDR3 protein: CASSLGDRNYGYTF
J gene: TRBJ1-1; clone size: few; D gene: .; V gene: TRBV6-8; CDR3 DNA: TGTGCCAGCAGTCTCCTCGGGACGTTTGAAGCTTTCTTT; CDR3 protein: CASSLLGTFEAFF
J gene: TRBJ2-5; clone size: .; D gene: TRBD2; V gene: TRBV28; CDR3 DNA: TGTGCCAGCAGTTCGGCTAGCGGGAGAATCGAGACCCAGTACTTC; CDR3 protein: CASSSASGRIETQYF
J gene: TRBJ1-2; clone size: .; D gene: TRBD1; V gene: TRBV5-1; CDR3 DNA: TGCGCCAGCAGCTTGGGAAGGGACAGGGGGGATGATACCTTC; CDR3 protein: CASSLGRDRGDDTF
J gene: TRBJ2-3; clone size: few; D gene: .; V gene: TRBV9; CDR3 DNA: TGTGCCAGCAGCTCCCCCGGGGCCCTGATTGGCACAGATACGCAGTATTTT; CDR3 protein: CASSSPGALIGTDTQYF
J gene: TRBJ2-7; clone size: .; D gene: TRBD1; V gene: TRBV19; CDR3 DNA: TGTGCCAGTAACAACAGGGGAAGCTCCTACGAGCAGTACTTC; CDR3 protein: CASNNRGSSYEQYF
J gene: TRBJ2-5; clone size: .; D gene: .; V gene: TRBV19; CDR3 DNA: TGTGCCAGTAGTACCTTCGGGTGGGGTCTAGAGACCCAGTACTTC; CDR3 protein: CASSTFGWGLETQYF
J gene: TRBJ1-6; clone size: few; D gene: .; V gene: TRBV7-4; CDR3 DNA: TGTGCCAGCAGCTTTGGAGTATTATCACCCCTCCACTTT; CDR3 protein: CASSFGVLSPLHF
J gene: TRBJ1-1; clone size: medium-sized; D gene: .; V gene: TRBV6-8; CDR3 DNA: TGTGCCAGCAGTAATTTTATCCCCCGGAACACTGAAGCTTTCTTT; CDR3 protein: CASSNFIPRNTEAFF
J gene: TRBJ2-3; clone size: .; D gene: .; V gene: TRBV5-1; CDR3 DNA: TGCGCCAGCAGCTTCCAGAGCGGTAGCACAGATACGCAGTATTTT; CDR3 protein: CASSFQSGSTDTQYF
J gene: TRBJ1-1; clone size: .; D gene: .; V gene: TRBV18; CDR3 DNA: TGTGCCAGCTCACCAACCGGGAACACTGAAGCTTTCTTT; CDR3 protein: CASSPTGNTEAFF
J gene: TRBJ2-4; clone size: .; D gene: .; V gene: TRBV19; CDR3 DNA: TGTGCCAGTAGGTACAGGGAGGGGGACATTCAGTACTTC; CDR3 protein: CASRYREGDIQYF
J gene: TRBJ1-2; clone size: .; D gene: .; V gene: TRBV28; CDR3 DNA: TGTGCCAGCATAGAAGGGATGGGGAACTATGGCTACACCTTC; CDR3 protein: CASIEGMGNYGYTF
J gene: TRBJ2-3; clone size: few; D gene: .; V gene: TRBV9; CDR3 DNA: TGTGCCAGCAGCGTCAGACAGGGAGGTTGGACAGATACGCAGTATTTT; CDR3 protein: CASSVRQGGWTDTQYF
J gene: TRBJ2-7; clone size: large; D gene: TRBD2; V gene: TRBV6-8; CDR3 DNA: TGTGCCAGCAGCTCCCTCCTAGCGGGGGGTTACGAGCAGTACTTC; CDR3 protein: CASSSLLAGGYEQYF
J gene: TRBJ2-1; clone size: medium-sized; D gene: .; V gene: TRBV11-3; CDR3 DNA: TGTGCCAGCGGAGAGAGGGGGGCGTGGGGTGAGCAGTTCTTC; CDR3 protein: CASGERGAWGEQFF
J gene: TRBJ2-7; clone size: .; D gene: .; V gene: TRBV19; CDR3 DNA: TGTGCCAGTAGTCCTGGTCAGTCCTACGAGCAGTACTTC; CDR3 protein: CASSPGQSYEQYF
J gene: TRBJ1-5; clone size: .; D gene: .; V gene: TRBV6-8; CDR3 DNA: TGTGCCAGCAGTAGGATAGGTCAGCCCCAGCATTTT; CDR3 protein: CASSRIGQPQHF
J gene: TRBJ2-7; clone size: medium-sized; D gene: TRBD2; V gene: TRBV6-8; CDR3 DNA: TGTGCCAGCAACCCGACTAGCGGATCTTACGAGCAGTACTTC; CDR3 protein: CASNPTSGSYEQYF
J gene: TRBJ2-5; clone size: .; D gene: .; V gene: TRBV19; CDR3 DNA: TGTGCCACCCGCCGGGACAAAGCTCAAGAGACCCAGTACTTC; CDR3 protein: CATRRDKAQETQYF
J gene: TRBJ2-1; clone size: many; D gene: TRBD2; V gene: TRBV11-3; CDR3 DNA: TGTGCCAGCAGCCGCCTAGGACTAGGGAATGAGCAGTTCTTC; CDR3 protein: CASSRLGLGNEQFF
J gene: TRBJ1-4; clone size: .; D gene: .; V gene: TRBV18; CDR3 DNA: TGTGCCAGCTCGCGAGGTACTAATGAAAAACTGTTTTTT; CDR3 protein: CASSRGTNEKLFF
J gene: TRBJ2-1; clone size: few; D gene: .; V gene: TRBV7-2; CDR3 DNA: TGTGCCAGCAGGCGGGACCCGTTTCATGAGCAGTTCTTC; CDR3 protein: CASRRDPFHEQFF
J gene: TRBJ2-6; clone size: .; D gene: .; V gene: TRBV14; CDR3 DNA: TGTGCCAGCAGCTTATGGGCCAGCTCTGGGGCCAACGTCCTGACTTTC; CDR3 protein: CASSLWASSGANVLTF
J gene: TRBJ2-4; clone size: .; D gene: .; V gene: TRBV18; CDR3 DNA: TGTGCCAGCTCAGACGGGGCCAGAAACATTCAGTACTTC; CDR3 protein: CASSDGARNIQYF
J gene: TRBJ1-4; clone size: .; D gene: TRBD1; V gene: TRBV5-1; CDR3 DNA: TGCGCCAGCAGCCCTACAGGGGCCGCTAATGAAAAACTGTTTTTT; CDR3 protein: CASSPTGAANEKLFF
J gene: TRBJ2-2; clone size: many; D gene: .; V gene: TRBV11-3; CDR3 DNA: TGTGCCAGCAGGAAGTATAGCGGAGCGAACACCGGGGAGCTGTTTTTT; CDR3 protein: CASRKYSGANTGELFF
J gene: TRBJ2-6; clone size: .; D gene: TRBD2; V gene: TRBV19; CDR3 DNA: TGTGCCAGTAGTATGTGGAGCGGGAGGGCCAGTGGGGCCAACGTCCTGACTTTC; CDR3 protein: CASSMWSGRASGANVLTF
J gene: TRBJ2-7; clone size: few; D gene: TRBD2; V gene: TRBV28; CDR3 DNA: TGTGCCAGCAGCCCCCCAGCGGGATGGGTGGGGGAGCAGTACTTC; CDR3 protein: CASSPPAGWVGEQYF
J gene: TRBJ1-2; clone size: .; D gene: .; V gene: TRBV29-1; CDR3 DNA: TGCAGCGTTGAAGAACAGGAACAGGGTTATGGCTACACCTTC; CDR3 protein: CSVEEQEQGYGYTF
J gene: TRBJ1-1; clone size: medium-sized; D gene: .; V gene: TRBV11-3; CDR3 DNA: TGTGCCAGCAGCGCCCCCTGGGGGGCGGACACTGAAGCTTTCTTT; CDR3 protein: CASSAPWGADTEAFF
J gene: TRBJ2-6; clone size: many; D gene: .; V gene: TRBV4-1; CDR3 DNA: TGCGCCAGCAGCCAATTTATGCCGGGTCTTGGGCCCGGGGCCAACGTCCTGACTTTC; CDR3 protein: CASSQFMPGLGPGANVLTF
J gene: TRBJ2-5; clone size: .; D gene: TRBD2; V gene: TRBV6-8; CDR3 DNA: TGTGCCATCAGGAAACTAGCGGGAGGACAAGAGACCCAGTACTTC; CDR3 protein: CAIRKLAGGQETQYF
J gene: TRBJ2-7; clone size: few; D gene: TRBD2; V gene: TRBV6-8; CDR3 DNA: TGTGCCAGCAGTTCCGTCGCTAGCGGGGACTACGAGCAGTACTTC; CDR3 protein: CASSSVASGDYEQYF
J gene: TRBJ1-2; clone size: few; D gene: TRBD1; V gene: TRBV6-8; CDR3 DNA: TGTGCCAGTAGATCAGGGGGCGACTATGGCTACACCTTC; CDR3 protein: CASRSGGDYGYTF
J gene: TRBJ2-1; clone size: few; D gene: TRBD1; V gene: TRBV9; CDR3 DNA: TGTGCCAGCAGCGTCACAGGGGTGACCTACAATGAGCAGTTCTTC; CDR3 protein: CASSVTGVTYNEQFF
J gene: TRBJ1-1; clone size: medium-sized; D gene: .; V gene: TRBV11-3; CDR3 DNA: TGTGCCAGCAGCTTGGATGGGGTCCCGGGCCGGAACACTGAAGCTTTCTTT; CDR3 protein: CASSLDGVPGRNTEAFF
J gene: TRBJ1-1; clone size: few; D gene: TRBD1; V gene: TRBV7-1; CDR3 DNA: TGTGCCAGCATCAACAGGGGGGGCACTGAAGCTTTCTTT; CDR3 protein: CASINRGGTEAFF